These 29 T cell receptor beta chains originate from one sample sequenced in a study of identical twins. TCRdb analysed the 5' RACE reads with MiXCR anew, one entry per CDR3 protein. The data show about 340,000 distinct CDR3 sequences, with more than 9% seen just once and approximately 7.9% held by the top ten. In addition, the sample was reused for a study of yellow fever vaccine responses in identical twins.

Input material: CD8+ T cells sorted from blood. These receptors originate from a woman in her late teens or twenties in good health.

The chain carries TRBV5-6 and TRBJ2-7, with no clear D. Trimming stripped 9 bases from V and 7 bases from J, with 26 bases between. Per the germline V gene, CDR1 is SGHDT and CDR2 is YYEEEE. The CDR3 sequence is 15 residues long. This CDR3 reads CATGKGRFPVQEQYF. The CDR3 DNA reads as TGTGCCACCGGTAAAGGAAGATTCCCAGTTCAAGAGCAGTACTTC.

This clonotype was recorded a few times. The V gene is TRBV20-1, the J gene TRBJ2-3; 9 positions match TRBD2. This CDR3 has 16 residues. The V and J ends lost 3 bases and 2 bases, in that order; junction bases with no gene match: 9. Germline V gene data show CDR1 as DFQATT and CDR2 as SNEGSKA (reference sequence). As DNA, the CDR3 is TGCAGTGCTAGTACCCCGCTAGCGGGGATCACAGATACGCAGTATTTT. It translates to CSASTPLAGITDTQYF.

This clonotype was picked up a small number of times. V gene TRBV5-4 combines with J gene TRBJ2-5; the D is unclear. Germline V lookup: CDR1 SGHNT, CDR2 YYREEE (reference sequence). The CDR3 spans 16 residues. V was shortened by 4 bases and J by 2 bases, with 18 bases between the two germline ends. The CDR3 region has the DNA TGTGCCAGCAGCCCCGGTGGCGGATTCGCTCAAGAGACCCAGTACTTC. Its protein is CASSPGGGFAQETQYF.

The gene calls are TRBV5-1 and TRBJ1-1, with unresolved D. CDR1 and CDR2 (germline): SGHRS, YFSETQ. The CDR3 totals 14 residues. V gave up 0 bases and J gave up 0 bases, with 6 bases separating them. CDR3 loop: CASSLAVMNTEAFF. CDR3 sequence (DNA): TGCGCCAGCAGCTTGGCCGTAATGAACACTGAAGCTTTCTTT.

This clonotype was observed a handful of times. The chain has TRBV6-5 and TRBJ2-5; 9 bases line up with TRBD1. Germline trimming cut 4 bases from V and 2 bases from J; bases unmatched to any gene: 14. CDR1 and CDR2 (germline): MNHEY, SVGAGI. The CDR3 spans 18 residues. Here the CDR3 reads CASSSPRGRGQGQETQYF. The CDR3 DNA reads TGTGCCAGCAGTTCCCCACGTGGAAGGGGACAGGGACAAGAGACCCAGTACTTC.

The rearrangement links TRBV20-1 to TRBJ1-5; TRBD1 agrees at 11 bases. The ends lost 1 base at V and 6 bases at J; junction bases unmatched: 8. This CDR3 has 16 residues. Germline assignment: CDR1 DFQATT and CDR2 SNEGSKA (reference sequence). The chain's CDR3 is CSARVVGQGAGQPQHF. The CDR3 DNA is TGCAGTGCTAGAGTCGTTGGACAGGGGGCCGGTCAGCCCCAGCATTTT.

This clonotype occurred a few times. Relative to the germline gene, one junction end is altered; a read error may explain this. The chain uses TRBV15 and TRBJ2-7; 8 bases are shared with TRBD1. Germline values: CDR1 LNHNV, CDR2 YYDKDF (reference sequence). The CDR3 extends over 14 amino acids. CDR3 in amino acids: CATTRPGQESFQYF. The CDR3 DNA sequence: TGTGCCACCACCAGACCGGGACAGGAGAGCTTCCAATACTTC.

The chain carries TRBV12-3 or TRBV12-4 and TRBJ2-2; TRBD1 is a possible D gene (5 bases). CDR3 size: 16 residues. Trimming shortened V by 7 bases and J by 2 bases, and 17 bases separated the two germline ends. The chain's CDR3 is CASTPTWTPNTGELFF. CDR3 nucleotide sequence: TGTGCCAGCACCCCTACGTGGACACCCAACACCGGGGAGCTGTTTTTT.

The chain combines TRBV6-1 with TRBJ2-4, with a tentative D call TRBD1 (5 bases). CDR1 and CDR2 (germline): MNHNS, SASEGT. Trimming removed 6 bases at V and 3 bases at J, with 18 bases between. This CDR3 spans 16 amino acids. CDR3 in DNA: TGTGCCAGCAGGACCACCGTAGGGGTGGGCAAAAACATTCAGTACTTC. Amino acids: CASRTTVGVGKNIQYF.

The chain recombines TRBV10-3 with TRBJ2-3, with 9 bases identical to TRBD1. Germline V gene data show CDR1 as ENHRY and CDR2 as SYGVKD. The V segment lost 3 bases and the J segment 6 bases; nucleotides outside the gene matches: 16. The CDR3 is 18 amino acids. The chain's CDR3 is CAISEGTGIPGGIDTQYF. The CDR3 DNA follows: TGTGCCATCAGTGAAGGGACAGGGATCCCTGGGGGGATCGATACGCAGTATTTT.

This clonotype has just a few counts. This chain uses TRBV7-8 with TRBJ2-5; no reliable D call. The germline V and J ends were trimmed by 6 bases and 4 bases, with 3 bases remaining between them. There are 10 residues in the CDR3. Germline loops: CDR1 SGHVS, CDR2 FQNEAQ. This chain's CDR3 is CASSRETQYF. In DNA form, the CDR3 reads TGTGCCAGCAGTAGAGAGACCCAGTACTTC.

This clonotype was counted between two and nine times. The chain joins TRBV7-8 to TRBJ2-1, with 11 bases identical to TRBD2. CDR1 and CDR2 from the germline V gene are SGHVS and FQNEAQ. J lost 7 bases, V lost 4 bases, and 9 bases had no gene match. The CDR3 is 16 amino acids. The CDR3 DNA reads TGTGCCAGCAGCTCAGCGACTAGCGGGGTCGTAAATGAGCAGTTCTTC. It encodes CASSSATSGVVNEQFF.

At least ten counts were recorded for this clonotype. The DNA of the CDR3 is TGTGCCAGCAGCTTAGCCTCTCCTAGCGCGTTCTTC. The encoded protein is CASSLASPSAFF. The chain links TRBV7-8 to TRBJ2-1, with D tentatively TRBD2 (6 bases). V was shortened by 0 bases and J by 15 bases, with 12 bases between the two germline ends. Germline loops: CDR1 SGHVS, CDR2 FQNEAQ. The CDR3 covers 12 residues.

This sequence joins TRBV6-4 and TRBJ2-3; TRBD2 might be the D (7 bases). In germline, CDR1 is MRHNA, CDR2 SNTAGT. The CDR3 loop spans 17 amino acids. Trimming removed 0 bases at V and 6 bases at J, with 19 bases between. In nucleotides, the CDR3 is TGTGCCAGCAGTGACTCTAGTCTTGGAGGGGGGGCCGATACGCAGTATTTT. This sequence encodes CASSDSSLGGGADTQYF.

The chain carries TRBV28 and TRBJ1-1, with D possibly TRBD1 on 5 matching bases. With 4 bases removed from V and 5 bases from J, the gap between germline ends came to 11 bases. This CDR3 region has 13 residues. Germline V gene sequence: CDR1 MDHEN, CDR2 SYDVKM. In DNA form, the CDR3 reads TGTGCCAGCAGTTCCTGGGGGTTGACTGAAGCTTTCTTT. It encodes CASSSWGLTEAFF.

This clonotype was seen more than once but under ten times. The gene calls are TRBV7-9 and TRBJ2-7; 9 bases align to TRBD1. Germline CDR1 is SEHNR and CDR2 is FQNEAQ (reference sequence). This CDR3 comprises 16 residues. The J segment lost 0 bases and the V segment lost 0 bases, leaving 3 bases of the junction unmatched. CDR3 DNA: TGTGCCAGCAGCTTAGCGGGGACAGGGCTCTCCTACGAGCAGTACTTC. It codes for CASSLAGTGLSYEQYF. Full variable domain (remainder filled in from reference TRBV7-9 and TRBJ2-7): DTGVSQNPRHKITKRGQNVTFRCDPISEHNRLYWYRQTLGQGPEFLTYFQNEAQLEKSRLLSDRFSAERPKGSFSTLEIQRTEQGDSAMYLCASSLAGTGLSYEQYFGPGTRLTVT.

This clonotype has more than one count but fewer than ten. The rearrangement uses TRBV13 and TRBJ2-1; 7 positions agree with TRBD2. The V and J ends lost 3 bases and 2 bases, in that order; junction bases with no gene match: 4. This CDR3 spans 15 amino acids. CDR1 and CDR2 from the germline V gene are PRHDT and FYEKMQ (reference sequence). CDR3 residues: CASSFSAGPYNEQFF. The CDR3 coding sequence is TGTGCCAGCAGCTTTTCAGCGGGGCCCTACAATGAGCAGTTCTTC.

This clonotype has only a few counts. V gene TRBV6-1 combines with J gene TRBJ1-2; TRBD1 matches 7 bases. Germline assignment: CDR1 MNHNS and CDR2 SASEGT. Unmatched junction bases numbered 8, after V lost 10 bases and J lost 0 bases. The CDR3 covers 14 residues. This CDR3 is CAIGAGQSNYGYTF. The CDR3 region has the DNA TGTGCCATTGGGGCGGGACAGTCTAACTATGGCTACACCTTC.

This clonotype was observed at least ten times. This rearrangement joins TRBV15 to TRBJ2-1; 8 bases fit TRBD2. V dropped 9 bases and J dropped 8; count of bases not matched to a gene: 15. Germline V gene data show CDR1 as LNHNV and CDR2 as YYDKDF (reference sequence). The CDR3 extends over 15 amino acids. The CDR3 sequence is CATTVGAGVIYEQFF. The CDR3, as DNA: TGTGCCACGACGGTGGGAGCGGGAGTTATCTATGAGCAGTTCTTC.

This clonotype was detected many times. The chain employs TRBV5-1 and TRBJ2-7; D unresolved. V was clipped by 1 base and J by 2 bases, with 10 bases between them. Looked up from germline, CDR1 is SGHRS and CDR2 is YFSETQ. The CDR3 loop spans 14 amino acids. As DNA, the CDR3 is TGCGCCAGCAGCTTGCCCGGCAGCACCTACGAGCAGTACTTC. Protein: CASSLPGSTYEQYF.

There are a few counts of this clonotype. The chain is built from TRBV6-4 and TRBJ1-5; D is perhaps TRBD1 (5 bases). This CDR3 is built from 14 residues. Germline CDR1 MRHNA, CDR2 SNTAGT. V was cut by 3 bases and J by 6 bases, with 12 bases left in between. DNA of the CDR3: TGTGCCAGCAGTGATGAGCTTGGGGGTCAGCCCCAGCATTTT. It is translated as CASSDELGGQPQHF.

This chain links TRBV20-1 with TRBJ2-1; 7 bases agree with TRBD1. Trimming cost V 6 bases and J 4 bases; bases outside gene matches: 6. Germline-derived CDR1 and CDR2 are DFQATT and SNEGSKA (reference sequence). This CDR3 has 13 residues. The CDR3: CSASSGGYNEQFF. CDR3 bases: TGCAGTGCCAGCTCAGGGGGATACAATGAGCAGTTCTTC.

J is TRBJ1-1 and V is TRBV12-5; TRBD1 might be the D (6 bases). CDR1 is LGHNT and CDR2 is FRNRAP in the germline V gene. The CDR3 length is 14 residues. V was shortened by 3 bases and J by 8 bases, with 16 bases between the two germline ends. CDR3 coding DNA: TGTGCTAGTGGTTTTTCAATTGGGACACCAGAAGCTTTCTTT. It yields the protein CASGFSIGTPEAFF.

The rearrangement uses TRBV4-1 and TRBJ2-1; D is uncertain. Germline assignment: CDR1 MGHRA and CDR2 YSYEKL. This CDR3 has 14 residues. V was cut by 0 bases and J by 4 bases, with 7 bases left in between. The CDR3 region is CASSQEGRYNEQFF. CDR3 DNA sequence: TGCGCCAGCAGCCAAGAGGGCAGATACAATGAGCAGTTCTTC.

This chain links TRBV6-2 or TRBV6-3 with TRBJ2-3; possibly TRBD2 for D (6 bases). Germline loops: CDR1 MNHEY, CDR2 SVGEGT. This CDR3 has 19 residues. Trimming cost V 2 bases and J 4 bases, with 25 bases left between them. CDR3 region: CASSYRISGGPIGADTQYF. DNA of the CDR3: TGTGCCAGCAGTTACCGAATTAGCGGAGGGCCGATCGGCGCAGATACGCAGTATTTT.

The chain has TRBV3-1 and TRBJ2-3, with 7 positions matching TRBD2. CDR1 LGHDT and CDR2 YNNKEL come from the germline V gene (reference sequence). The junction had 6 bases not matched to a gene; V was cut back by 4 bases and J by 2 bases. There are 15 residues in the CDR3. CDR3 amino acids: CASSPISGVTDTQYF. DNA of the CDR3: TGTGCCAGCAGCCCCATAAGCGGGGTCACAGATACGCAGTATTTT.

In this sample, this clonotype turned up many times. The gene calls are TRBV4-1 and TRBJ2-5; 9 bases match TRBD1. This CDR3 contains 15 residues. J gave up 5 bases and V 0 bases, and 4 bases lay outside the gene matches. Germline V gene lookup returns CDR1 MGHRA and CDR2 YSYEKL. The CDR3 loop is CASSQEQGAWETQYF. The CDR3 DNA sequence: TGCGCCAGCAGCCAAGAACAGGGGGCATGGGAGACCCAGTACTTC.

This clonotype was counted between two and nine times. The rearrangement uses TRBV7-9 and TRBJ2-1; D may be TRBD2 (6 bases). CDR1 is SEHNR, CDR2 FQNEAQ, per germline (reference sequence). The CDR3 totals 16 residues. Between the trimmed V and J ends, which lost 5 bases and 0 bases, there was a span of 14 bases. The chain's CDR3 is CASSLSGRYSYNEQFF. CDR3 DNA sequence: TGTGCCAGCAGCCTAAGTGGGAGGTACTCCTACAATGAGCAGTTCTTC.

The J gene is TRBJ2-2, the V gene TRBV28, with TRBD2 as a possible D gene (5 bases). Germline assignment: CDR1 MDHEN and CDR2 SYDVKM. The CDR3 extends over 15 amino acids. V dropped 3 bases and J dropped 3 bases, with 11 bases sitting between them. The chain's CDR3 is CASSFGLWDTGELFF. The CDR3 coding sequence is TGTGCCAGCAGTTTTGGACTGTGGGACACCGGGGAGCTGTTTTTT.